The clone carrying this T cell receptor (beta chain) has a single count. Its antigen is as yet unknown. The CDR3 is 15 residues long. V lost 6 bases, J lost 1 base, and 16 bases lay in between. CDR1 MDHEN and CDR2 SYDVKM come from the germline V gene. A second PCR of about 7 to 12 cycles used a sample-barcoded 5' primer and a J-beta primer mix. TCRdb called the 5' RACE reads again in MiXCR, with one record for every CDR3 protein. The data hold 1.5 million or so distinct CDR3 sequences, with roughly 45% observed a single time. This entry belongs to a study of blood T cells in healthy people across ages. Broader study findings: Bulk PBMC profiling left naive and antigen-experienced comparisons inconclusive. Per million T cells, TCR beta diversity dropped roughly linearly as age increased.

This sequence joins TRBV28 and TRBJ2-7, with D tentatively TRBD2 (7 bases). Source material: blood. The sequence was collected from a woman aged 18-30 years in good health. In nucleotides, the CDR3 is TGTGCCAGCAGGGAAGGGGGGGAGAAATCCTACGAGCAGTACTTC. Translated: CASREGGEKSYEQYF.